These 24 T cell receptor beta chains came from one sample sequenced in a study of cytomegalovirus exposure and HLA in healthy donors. The study ran its PCR with 60 Vbeta and 13 Jbeta primers. Clones were sequenced by immunoSEQ multiplex PCR, and TCRdb holds only the in-frame ones, with some missing. The sample consists of under 200,000 clones, about 75% of them appearing once. Sequencing used PBMCs. The receptors here all came from a male donor in good health and CMV-seronegative.

The chain links TRBV5-1 to TRBJ2-6; D gene ambiguous. This CDR3 has 17 amino acids. The V gene lost 1 base and the J gene lost 0 bases, with 11 bases spanning the gap. Germline CDR1 and CDR2: SGHRS and YFSETQ. This chain's CDR3 is CASSLSHSLSGANVLTF. CDR3 nucleotides: TGCGCCAGCAGCTTGTCGCACAGCCTCTCTGGGGCCAACGTCCTGACTTTC.

This chain connects TRBV28 to TRBJ1-1, with unresolved D. Trimming removed 5 bases at V and 1 base at J, with 11 bases between. The CDR3 has 14 residues. CDR1 MDHEN and CDR2 SYDVKM come from the germline V gene. CDR3 residues: CASSPHAGNTEAFF. The CDR3, as DNA: TGTGCCAGCAGTCCCCACGCCGGGAACACTGAAGCTTTCTTT.

CDR3 amino acids: CASSWGTSATGELFF. The CDR3 DNA is TGCGCCAGCAGCTGGGGGACTAGCGCGACCGGGGAGCTGTTTTTT. The V gene is TRBV5-1, the J gene TRBJ2-2; TRBD2 agrees at 10 bases. There are 15 residues in the CDR3. V shed 3 bases and J 5 bases; nucleotides not matched to a gene: 4. Looked up from germline, CDR1 is SGHRS and CDR2 is YFSETQ.

The gene calls are TRBV19 and TRBJ1-2; 9 nucleotides match TRBD1. The CDR3 consists of 15 residues. CDR1 is LNHDA and CDR2 is SQIVND in the germline V gene (reference sequence). Trimming cost V 4 bases and J 1 base; bases outside gene matches: 4. The CDR3 protein is CASSTQGAFNYGYTF. As DNA, the CDR3 is TGTGCCAGTAGTACACAGGGGGCCTTTAACTATGGCTACACCTTC.

This rearrangement joins TRBV4-2 to TRBJ2-5; TRBD2 agrees at 7 bases. Losses at the gene ends were 0 bases for V and 5 bases for J; bases not matched to a gene: 6. CDR1 and CDR2 (germline): LGHNA, YNFKEQ. The CDR3 loop spans 15 amino acids. The DNA for the CDR3 is TGTGCCAGCAGCCAAGATCGATTGGGGGGGGAGACCCAGTACTTC. It encodes CASSQDRLGGETQYF.

This chain connects TRBV6-5 to TRBJ2-3; 8 bases line up with TRBD2. V trimming: 2 bases; J trimming: 2 bases; junction bases outside the gene matches: 3. In germline, CDR1 is MNHEY, CDR2 SVGAGI. This CDR3 is 15 amino acids long. CDR3 loop: CASSYGGGHTDTQYF. The CDR3 DNA follows: TGTGCCAGCAGTTACGGCGGGGGGCACACAGATACGCAGTATTTT.

The V gene is TRBV10-3, the J gene TRBJ1-1; unclear D gene. The V end was cut by 6 bases, the J end by 3 bases, with 5 bases between. The CDR3 totals 11 residues. The germline V gene has CDR1 ENHRY and CDR2 SYGVKD. CDR3 amino acids: CAISRDTEAFF. The CDR3 DNA reads as TGTGCCATCAGCCGGGACACTGAAGCTTTCTTT.

CDR3 DNA sequence: TGTGCCAGCAGTGAATTGGGGGGAGGGCGGTACAATGAGCAGTTCTTC. Residues: CASSELGGGRYNEQFF. This chain connects TRBV25-1 to TRBJ2-1; 7 nucleotides align to TRBD2. Trimming at V came to 1 base and at J to 4 bases, leaving 7 bases not matched to a gene. The CDR3 covers 16 residues. CDR1 and CDR2 from the germline V gene are MGHDK and SYGVNS.

This clone was detected a few times. The CDR3 spells CASSLQGVGADTQYF. Here the CDR3 DNA reads TGCGCCAGCAGCTTACAGGGGGTAGGAGCAGATACGCAGTATTTT. This chain uses TRBV5-1 with TRBJ2-3, with 8 bases aligning to TRBD1. This CDR3 is built from 15 residues. V was pared by 2 bases and J by 4 bases, with 6 bases of the junction left unmatched. Per the germline V gene, CDR1 is SGHRS and CDR2 is YFSETQ.

The chain employs TRBV11-2 and TRBJ1-2; 7 bases match TRBD1. Germline trimming cut 8 bases from V and 4 bases from J; bases unmatched to any gene: 10. This CDR3 region has 14 residues. Germline V CDR1 and CDR2: SGHAT, FQNNGV. The DNA of the CDR3 is TGTGCCAGCTTAGGACCAGGGGGAGGCTATGGCTACACCTTC. It specifies CASLGPGGGYGYTF.

The chain joins TRBV5-1 to TRBJ2-1; 10 bases map to TRBD2. The CDR3 contains 17 residues. CDR1 and CDR2 (germline): SGHRS, YFSETQ. The ends lost 4 bases at V and 0 bases at J; junction bases unmatched: 7. In DNA, the CDR3 is TGCGCCAGCAGCCTCGGACTAGCGGTAAGCTCCTACAATGAGCAGTTCTTC. Translation gives CASSLGLAVSSYNEQFF.

This clone was found a few times. V usage is TRBV30 and J usage is TRBJ2-5, with 10 bases identical to TRBD2. V trimming: 3 bases; J trimming: 2 bases; junction bases outside the gene matches: 3. CDR1 GTSNPN and CDR2 SVGIG come from the germline V gene (reference sequence). The CDR3 covers 14 residues. Here the CDR3 reads CAWRASGGQETQYF. In DNA, the CDR3 is TGTGCCTGGAGGGCTAGCGGGGGACAAGAGACCCAGTACTTC.

The V gene is TRBV2, the J gene TRBJ1-6, with 12 positions matching TRBD1. The V and J ends lost 8 bases and 10 bases, in that order; junction bases with no gene match: 3. Germline loops: CDR1 SNHLY, CDR2 FYNNEI. The CDR3 runs 13 residues. The CDR3: CASRDRGLSPLHF. Written as DNA, the CDR3 is TGTGCCAGCCGGGACAGGGGGCTGTCACCCCTCCACTTT.

The chain uses TRBV19 and TRBJ2-1, with 10 bases fitting TRBD1. J was trimmed by 0 bases and V by 6 bases; bases with no gene match: 14. The CDR3 has 19 amino acids. In germline, CDR1 is LNHDA, CDR2 SQIVND (reference sequence). The CDR3 DNA follows: TGTGCCAGTAGCCCCGGGACAGGGGCACCATTAAGCTCCTACAATGAGCAGTTCTTC. Protein: CASSPGTGAPLSSYNEQFF.

This clone occurred a few times. This chain connects TRBV7-2 to TRBJ2-7, with D unclear. V lost 3 bases, J lost 0 bases, and 9 bases lay in between. The CDR3 sequence is 14 residues long. Germline V CDR1 and CDR2: SGHTA, FQGNSA. In DNA, the CDR3 is TGTGCCAGCAGCTTTGGCGGCAGCTCCTACGAGCAGTACTTC. Protein product: CASSFGGSSYEQYF. Full variable domain (missing parts from reference TRBV7-2 and TRBJ2-7): GAGVSQSPSNKVTEKGKDVELRCDPISGHTALYWYRQSLGQGLEFLIYFQGNSAPDKSGLPSDRFSAERTGGSVSTLTIQRTQQEDSAVYLCASSFGGSSYEQYFGPGTRLTVT.

The rearrangement uses TRBV9 and TRBJ1-2; 10 bases are a match to TRBD1. Germline CDR1 SGDLS, CDR2 YYNGEE. J lost 4 bases, V lost 5 bases, and 5 bases had no gene match. The CDR3 contains 14 residues. The CDR3 bases are TGTGCCAGCAGAGGACAGGGGGAGGTCTATGGCTACACCTTC. It specifies CASRGQGEVYGYTF.

CDR3 coding DNA: TGTGCCTGGAGTGATTTCGGGAGCGGGAGCACGTCCTACGAGCAGTACTTC. This gives the protein CAWSDFGSGSTSYEQYF. This chain joins TRBV30 and TRBJ2-7; TRBD2 matches at 8 bases. Germline V CDR1 and CDR2: GTSNPN, SVGIG (reference sequence). The length of the CDR3 is 17 residues. Germline trimming cut 1 base from V and 1 base from J; bases unmatched to any gene: 12. The whole variable domain, remainder taken from reference TRBV30 and TRBJ2-7, is SQTIHQWPATLVQPVGSPLSLECTVEGTSNPNLYWYRQAAGRGLQLLFYSVGIGQISSEVPQNLSASRPQDRQFILSSKKLLLSDSGFYLCAWSDFGSGSTSYEQYFGPGTRLTVT.

This chain connects TRBV5-4 to TRBJ2-1; 13 bases align to TRBD2. The CDR3 runs to 15 residues. Germline CDR1 SGHNT, CDR2 YYREEE (reference sequence). After removal of 4 bases from V and 9 bases from J, the junction contained 7 bases not matched to a gene. CDR3 residues: CASSVGLAGDSEQFF. The CDR3 DNA follows: TGTGCCAGCAGCGTAGGACTAGCGGGGGACTCTGAGCAGTTCTTC.

V usage is TRBV6-5 and J usage is TRBJ1-2, with 11 bases matching TRBD1. This CDR3 has 13 amino acids. V gave up 6 bases and J gave up 7 bases; unmatched junction bases: 4. The germline gives CDR1 MNHEY, CDR2 SVGAGI. The CDR3 DNA is TGTGCCAGCAGCCGGACAGGGGGCGGTGGCTACACCTTC. Amino acids: CASSRTGGGGYTF.

This chain connects TRBV18 to TRBJ2-5, with no clear D. Trimming pared 0 bases from V and 2 bases from J, leaving 10 bases between. In germline, CDR1 is KGHSH, CDR2 LQKENI. The CDR3 has 15 amino acids. CDR3: CASSPPSRVQETQYF. CDR3 nucleotides: TGTGCCAGCTCACCACCATCTAGAGTTCAAGAGACCCAGTACTTC.

This chain connects TRBV2 to TRBJ1-1; D is uncertain. From germline, CDR1 is SNHLY and CDR2 FYNNEI. This CDR3 comprises 12 residues. V was cut by 6 bases and J by 4 bases, with 9 bases left in between. CDR3 bases: TGTGCCAGCAGCATAGGGAGCACTGAAGCTTTCTTT. As protein: CASSIGSTEAFF.

The rearrangement joins TRBV27 to TRBJ2-3, with 7 nucleotides matching TRBD1. Losses at the gene ends were 5 bases for V and 3 bases for J; bases not matched to a gene: 8. Germline CDR1 MNHEY, CDR2 SMNVEV (reference sequence). The CDR3 is 15 amino acids. In DNA, the CDR3 is TGTGCCAGCAGTCCAGGGACAGCCGAAACAGATACGCAGTATTTT. It encodes CASSPGTAETDTQYF.

The chain carries TRBV7-2 and TRBJ2-1; TRBD1 might be the D (6 bases). Trimming removed 3 bases from V and 1 base from J, with 16 bases in between. CDR3 length equals 17 residues. The germline gives CDR1 SGHTA, CDR2 FQGNSA. The CDR3 DNA sequence: TGTGCCAGCAGCTTGAGGGCAGGGGCGACATCCTACAATGAGCAGTTCTTC. Translated: CASSLRAGATSYNEQFF.

The chain employs TRBV27 and TRBJ2-7, with 8 bases aligning to TRBD1. Germline loops: CDR1 MNHEY, CDR2 SMNVEV (reference sequence). Trimming at V came to 4 bases and at J to 1 base, leaving 3 bases not matched to a gene. The CDR3 is 14 residues long. This chain's CDR3 is CASSSRQGSYEQYF. In nucleotides, the CDR3 is TGTGCCAGCAGTTCGAGACAGGGGTCCTACGAGCAGTACTTC.